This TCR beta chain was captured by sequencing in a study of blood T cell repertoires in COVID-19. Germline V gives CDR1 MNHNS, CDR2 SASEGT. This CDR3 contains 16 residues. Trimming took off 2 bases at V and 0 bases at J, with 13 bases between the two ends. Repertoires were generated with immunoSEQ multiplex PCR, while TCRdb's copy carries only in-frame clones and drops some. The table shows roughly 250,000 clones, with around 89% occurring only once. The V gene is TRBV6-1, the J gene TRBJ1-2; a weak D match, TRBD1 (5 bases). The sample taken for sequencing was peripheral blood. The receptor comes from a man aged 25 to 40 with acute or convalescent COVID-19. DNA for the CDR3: TGTGCCAGCAGTGAACCGGGGGACCCCGCTAACTATGGCTACACCTTC. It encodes CASSEPGDPANYGYTF.